A selection of T cell receptor beta chains follows, all from one sample in a study of blood T cell repertoires in COVID-19. Clones were sequenced by immunoSEQ multiplex PCR, and TCRdb holds only the in-frame ones, with some missing. This table holds about 150,000 clones, about 79% found once. The sample taken for sequencing was peripheral blood. These receptors all stem from a woman in her forties or fifties with acute or convalescent COVID-19. The CDR3 runs from the conserved cysteine through the conserved F or W. D genes are given only for firm matches. Size is omitted from some rows. Given values are once, few, many or a class for expanded clones.

clone size | J gene | D gene | CDR3 length | V gene | CDR3 protein | CDR3 DNA
- | TRBJ1-1 | - | 14 | TRBV6-1 | CASSEVGGDTEAFF | TGTGCCAGCAGTGAAGTAGGAGGAGACACTGAAGCTTTCTTT
- | TRBJ1-4 | - | 17 | TRBV7-9 | CASRADSIYTTNEKLFF | TGTGCCAGCAGGGCGGACAGCATATACACAACTAATGAAAAACTGTTTTTT
- | TRBJ2-7 | - | 14 | TRBV5-4 | CASSDTGITGEQYF | TGTGCCAGCAGTGATACCGGGATCACGGGGGAGCAGTACTTC
- | TRBJ2-7 | TRBD1 | 14 | TRBV11-2 | CASSLFGTDYEQYF | TGTGCCAGCAGCTTATTCGGGACAGACTACGAGCAGTACTTC
- | TRBJ2-7 | TRBD2 | 14 | TRBV6-5 | CASNPLAGMYEQYF | TGTGCCAGCAATCCGCTAGCGGGGATGTACGAGCAGTACTTC
- | TRBJ2-6 | - | 16 | TRBV28 | CASRRDGNSGANVLTF | TGTGCCAGCAGGCGGGACGGCAACTCTGGGGCCAACGTCCTGACTTTC
- | TRBJ1-5 | TRBD1 | 15 | TRBV9 | CASTDSDREDQPQHF | TGTGCCAGCACCGACTCTGACAGGGAGGACCAGCCCCAGCATTTT
- | TRBJ2-3 | - | 16 | TRBV5-1 | CASSLARGISTDTQYF | TGCGCCAGCAGCTTGGCGAGGGGGATTAGCACAGATACGCAGTATTTT
- | TRBJ2-1 | TRBD2 | 15 | TRBV14 | CASSQLRTGREGPFF | TGTGCCAGCAGCCAACTTAGGACGGGGCGGGAGGGCCCATTCTTC
once | TRBJ1-5 | TRBD1 | 17 | TRBV6-2/TRBV6-3 | CASSAWTGAVDNQPQHF | TGTGCCAGCAGCGCCTGGACAGGGGCTGTAGACAATCAGCCCCAGCATTTT
- | TRBJ1-1 | - | 10 | TRBV6-5 | CASKRREAFF | TGTGCCAGCAAAAGACGGGAGGCTTTCTTT
- | TRBJ2-1 | - | 12 | TRBV28 | CAIRTNYNEQFF | TGTGCCATCAGGACTAACTACAATGAGCAGTTCTTC
- | TRBJ1-2 | TRBD1 | 14 | TRBV5-6 | CASSLGQGAGGYTF | TGTGCCAGCAGCTTGGGACAGGGGGCAGGGGGCTACACCTTC
- | TRBJ1-1 | - | 14 | TRBV5-1 | CASSAGHQNTEAFF | TGCGCCAGCAGCGCCGGACACCAGAACACTGAAGCTTTCTTT
few | TRBJ1-2 | TRBD1 | 13 | TRBV18 | CASSPGQGRGYTF | TGTGCCAGCTCACCAGGACAGGGTAGGGGCTACACCTTC
- | TRBJ1-1 | - | 11 | TRBV20-1 | CSANLPGGAFF | TGCAGTGCTAACCTCCCGGGGGGAGCTTTCTTT
- | TRBJ1-2 | TRBD1 | 13 | TRBV7-3 | CASSRDREDGYTF | TGTGCCAGCAGCCGGGACAGGGAGGATGGCTACACCTTC
- | TRBJ2-2 | TRBD1 | 15 | TRBV19 | CASSRKDRGDGELFF | TGTGCCAGTAGTCGCAAAGACAGGGGGGACGGGGAGCTGTTTTTT
- | TRBJ1-1 | - | 12 | TRBV6-1 | CASKTGNTEAFF | TGTGCCAGCAAAACAGGGAACACTGAAGCTTTCTTT